The source of this T cell receptor (beta chain) is a study of neurological immune-mediated disorders. Many counts were recorded for this clonotype. As healthy controls, volunteers from a blood bank in Maryland, USA, were used. The cDNA was generated by 5'RACE with 10-nucleotide random UMIs. MiXCR was run by TCRdb on the 5' RACE reads, yielding one entry per CDR3 protein. The sample contains more than 45,000 distinct CDR3 sequences, roughly 10% of which appear only once. The germline V gene has CDR1 SGHTA and CDR2 FQGNSA. The germline V and J ends were trimmed by 3 bases and 2 bases, with 16 bases remaining between them. The CDR3 loop spans 16 amino acids.

The receptor comes from a man in his sixties in good health. V usage is TRBV7-2 and J usage is TRBJ2-5; D ambiguous. Sequencing used PBMCs. The CDR3 DNA follows: TGTGCCAGCAGCTTCAGGCGCGGAGACGGACAAGAGACCCAGTACTTC. Its translation: CASSFRRGDGQETQYF.